The present T cell receptor (beta chain) was sequenced within a study of T cell responses to AZD1222 COVID-19 vaccine (dated by TCRdb to the early 2020s). For the wider study: TCR sequencing was performed for about 240 trial participants, of whom 200 to 220 were given two doses of AZD1222 and approximately 26 were given two doses of MenACWY control vaccine. Enrollment into the trials was organized by age into subgroups of 18-55, 56-69 and 70-plus years, and those subgroups contained about 160, 30 and 59 TCR-sequenced participants, respectively.

Comments on this clone: Its antigen is unknown. One base away there is no much larger clone; base qualities are not given.

Study-wide findings and limitations: After two AZD1222 doses, spike-specific TCR breadth and depth were significantly higher than at day 0 and than in MenACWY recipients. Participants were mostly white British, with more females than males. The authors suggested clonal diversity may have been underestimated. The 56-69-year group was small, and its depth increase did not reach significance, likely because of low power. The vaccine-associated CD4 TCRs covered the entire spike protein, and the dominant responses fell in regions 160-218 and 743-854. Reportedly, close to half of the unique spike-specific TCRs recognized epitopes lying outside the regions that are mutated in the B.1.351 and B.1.1.7 variants. Conclusions about previously exposed vaccinees were limited because only a handful of AZD1222 recipients were SARS-CoV-2 seropositive at baseline. Because no samples from the day 14 peak response were available, repertoires could be characterized only after the peak T cell response.

The CDR3 regions of human TCRbeta chains were subjected to immunosequencing. The study's processing was this. Repertoire TCRs were matched against a reference library of SARS-CoV-2-specific TCRs generated with the MIRA antigen-specificity platform. Breadth meant the fraction of unique TCRs that were SARS-CoV-2-associated, whereas depth meant the fraction of total T cells that were SARS-CoV-2-associated. Each spike-specific TCR was assigned to its reactive spike region and to a CD4 or CD8 class using the MIRA data. Log10-transformed breadth and depth values were compared by one-way ANOVA with Sidak's multiple comparisons tests. TCRdb stores this immuneACCESS table with in-frame sequences only. Part of the clones is absent; in the studies checked, under half of the shortfall reflects unresolved V genes, and no reason is known for the rest. The DNA was the basis for D and trimming; V, J and clone size are from that table. The sample table lists roughly 190,000 clones, roughly 90% of them with a count of one. The ten top clones hold over 1.5% of the sample.

Taken from the germline V gene, the CDR1 and CDR2 loops are SNHLY and FYNNEI. V gives up 7 bases and J gives up 1 base, and the segment between their germline ends measures 4 bases. From the cysteine up to the phenylalanine, the CDR3 has a length of 11 residues. Just the 33-base CDR3 DNA is kept, in frame starting at base 1. Sample time point, as interpreted from the label and publication: about 28 days (+/-7) after the second vaccine dose. AZD1222 recipients with second doses at about 4 weeks or about 12 weeks were pooled, because spike-specific TCR depth and breadth did not differ between schedules. The vaccinee samples were drawn from two UK trials, COV001 and COV002, one of which was a single-blind randomized controlled phase 2/3 trial testing AZD1222 (ChAdOx1 nCoV-19) in healthy adults. For TCRbeta chain sequencing, PBMC samples were collected from trial participants at day 0 and at day 28 after the second dose.

This clonotype originated in an adult who received the AZD1222 COVID-19 vaccine. The source was peripheral blood, collected 28 days after the second AZD1222 dose. The V and J segments used are TRBV2 and TRBJ1-1, with the D gene call left open. Read as DNA, the sequence is TGTGCCAGCACGAGGAACACTGAAGCTTTCTTT. The resulting protein is CASTRNTEAFF. Supplemented by the reference TRBV2 and TRBJ1-1 proteins around the CDR3, the complete variable domain is EPEVTQTPSHQVTQMGQEVILRCVPISNHLYFYWYRQILGQKVEFLVSFYNNEISEKSEIFDDQFSVERPDGSNFTLKIRSTKLEDSAMYFCASTRNTEAFFGQGTRLTVV.